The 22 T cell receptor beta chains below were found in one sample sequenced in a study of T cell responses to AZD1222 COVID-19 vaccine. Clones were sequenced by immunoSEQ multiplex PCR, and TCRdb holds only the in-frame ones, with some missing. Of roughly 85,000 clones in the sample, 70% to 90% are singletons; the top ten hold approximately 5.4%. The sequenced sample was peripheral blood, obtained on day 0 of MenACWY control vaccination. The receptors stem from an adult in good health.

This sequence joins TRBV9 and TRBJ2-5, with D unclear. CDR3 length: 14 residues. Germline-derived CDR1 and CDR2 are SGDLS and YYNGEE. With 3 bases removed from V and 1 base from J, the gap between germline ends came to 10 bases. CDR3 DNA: TGTGCCAGCAGCGAAGGGCGATTCCAAGAGACCCAGTACTTC. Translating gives CASSEGRFQETQYF.

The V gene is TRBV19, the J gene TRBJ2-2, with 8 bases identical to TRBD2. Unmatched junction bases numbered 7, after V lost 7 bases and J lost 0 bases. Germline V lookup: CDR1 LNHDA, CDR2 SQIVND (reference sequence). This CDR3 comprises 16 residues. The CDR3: CASTHQAGANTGELFF. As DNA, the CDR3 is TGTGCCAGTACCCACCAAGCGGGAGCGAACACCGGGGAGCTGTTTTTT.

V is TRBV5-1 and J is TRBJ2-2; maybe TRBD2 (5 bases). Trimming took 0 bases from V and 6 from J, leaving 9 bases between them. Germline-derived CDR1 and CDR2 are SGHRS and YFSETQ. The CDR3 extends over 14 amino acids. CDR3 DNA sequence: TGCGCCAGCAGCTTGGTGGGAGTTTCCGGGGAGCTGTTTTTT. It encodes CASSLVGVSGELFF. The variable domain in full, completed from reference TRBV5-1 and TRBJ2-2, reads KAGVTQTPRYLIKTRGQQVTLSCSPISGHRSVSWYQQTPGQGLQFLFEYFSETQRNKGNFPGRFSGRQFSNSRSEMNVSTLELGDSALYLCASSLVGVSGELFFGEGSRLTVL.

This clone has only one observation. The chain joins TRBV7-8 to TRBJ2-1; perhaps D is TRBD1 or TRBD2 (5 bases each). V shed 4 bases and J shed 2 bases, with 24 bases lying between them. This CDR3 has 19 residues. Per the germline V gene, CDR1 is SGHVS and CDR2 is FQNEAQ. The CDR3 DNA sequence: TGTGCCAGCAGCTCGGGGCCCGATGGCAAGGCGGGTACCTACAATGAGCAGTTCTTC. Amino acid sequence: CASSSGPDGKAGTYNEQFF. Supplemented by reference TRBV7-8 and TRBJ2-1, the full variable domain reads GAGVSQSPRYKVAKRGQDVALRCDPISGHVSLFWYQQALGQGPEFLTYFQNEAQLDKSGLPSDRFFAERPEGSVSTLKIQRTQQEDSAVYLCASSSGPDGKAGTYNEQFFGPGTRLTVL.

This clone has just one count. CDR3 sequence (DNA): TGTGCCAGCAGTTTAGGCCAGGGGGCTAAAGGCTACACCTTC. It codes for CASSLGQGAKGYTF. The J gene is TRBJ1-2, the V gene TRBV27, with 8 bases fitting TRBD1. This CDR3 is built from 14 residues. Germline CDR1 is MNHEY and CDR2 is SMNVEV (reference sequence). V shed 2 bases, J shed 8 bases, and the junction held 7 bases outside the gene matches.

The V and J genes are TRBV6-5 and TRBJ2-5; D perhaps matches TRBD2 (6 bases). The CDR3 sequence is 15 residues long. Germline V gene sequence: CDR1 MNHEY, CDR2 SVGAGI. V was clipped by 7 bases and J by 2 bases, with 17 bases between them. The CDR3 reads CASTLDGGHQETQYF. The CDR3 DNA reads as TGTGCCAGCACCCTAGATGGAGGGCATCAAGAGACCCAGTACTTC.

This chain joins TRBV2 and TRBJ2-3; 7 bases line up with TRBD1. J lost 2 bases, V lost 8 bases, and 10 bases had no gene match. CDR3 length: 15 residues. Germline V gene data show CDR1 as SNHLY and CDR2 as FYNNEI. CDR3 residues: CASSGGWVNTDTQYF. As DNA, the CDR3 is TGTGCCAGCTCAGGGGGATGGGTGAACACAGATACGCAGTATTTT.

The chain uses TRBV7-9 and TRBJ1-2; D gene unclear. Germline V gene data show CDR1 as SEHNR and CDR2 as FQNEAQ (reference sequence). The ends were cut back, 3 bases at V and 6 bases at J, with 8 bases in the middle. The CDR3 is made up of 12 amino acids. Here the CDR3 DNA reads TGTGCCAGCAGCTTGGGCCCCAATGGCTACACCTTC. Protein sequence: CASSLGPNGYTF.

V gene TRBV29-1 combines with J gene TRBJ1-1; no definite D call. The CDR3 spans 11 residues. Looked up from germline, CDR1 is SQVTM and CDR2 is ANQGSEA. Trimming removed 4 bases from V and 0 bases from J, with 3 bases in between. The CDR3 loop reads CSVVMNTEAFF. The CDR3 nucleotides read TGCAGCGTTGTTATGAACACTGAAGCTTTCTTT.

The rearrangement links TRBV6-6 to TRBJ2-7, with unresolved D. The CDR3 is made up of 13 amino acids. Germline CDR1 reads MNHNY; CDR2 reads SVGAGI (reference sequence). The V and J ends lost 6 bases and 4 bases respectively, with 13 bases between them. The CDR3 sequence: CASSPGDTYEQYF. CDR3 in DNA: TGTGCCAGCAGCCCAGGAGACACTTACGAGCAGTACTTC.

CDR3: CASSQRKGQGAYHDYGYTF. CDR3 nucleotides: TGTGCCAGCAGCCAGAGAAAGGGACAGGGGGCCTATCACGACTATGGCTACACCTTC. The rearrangement joins TRBV3-1 (or the pseudogene TRBV3-2) to TRBJ1-2; 12 nucleotides line up with TRBD1. Germline V CDR1 and CDR2: LGHDT, YNNKEL (reference sequence). The CDR3 length is 19 residues. Unmatched junction bases numbered 14, after V lost 3 bases and J lost 3 bases.

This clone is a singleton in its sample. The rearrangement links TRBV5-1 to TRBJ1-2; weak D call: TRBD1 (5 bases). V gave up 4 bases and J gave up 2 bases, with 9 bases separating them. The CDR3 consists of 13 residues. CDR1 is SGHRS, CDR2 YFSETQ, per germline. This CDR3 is CASSLRDNYGYTF. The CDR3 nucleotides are TGCGCCAGCAGCCTCAGGGACAACTATGGCTACACCTTC.

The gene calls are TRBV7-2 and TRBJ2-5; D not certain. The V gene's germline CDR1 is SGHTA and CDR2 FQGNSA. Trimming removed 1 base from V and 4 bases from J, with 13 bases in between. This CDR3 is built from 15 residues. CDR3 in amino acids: CASSLGLGSGETQYF. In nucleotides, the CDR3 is TGTGCCAGCAGCTTAGGTCTGGGTTCGGGAGAGACCCAGTACTTC.

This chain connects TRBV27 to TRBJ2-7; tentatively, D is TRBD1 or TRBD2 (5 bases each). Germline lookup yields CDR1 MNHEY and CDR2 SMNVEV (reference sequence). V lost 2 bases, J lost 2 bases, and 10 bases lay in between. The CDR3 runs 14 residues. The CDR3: CASSLNGATYEQYF. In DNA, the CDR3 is TGTGCCAGCAGTTTAAACGGGGCCACCTACGAGCAGTACTTC.

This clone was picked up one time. The CDR3 reads CASSPDGGRWDEQYF. The CDR3 DNA sequence: TGTGCCAGCAGCCCGGACGGGGGGCGGTGGGACGAGCAGTACTTC. This chain links TRBV3-1 (or the pseudogene TRBV3-2) with TRBJ2-7, with D possibly TRBD2 on 7 matching bases. Looked up from germline, CDR1 is LGHDT and CDR2 is YNNKEL (reference sequence). The CDR3 is 15 residues long. Trimming removed 4 bases at V and 5 bases at J, with 18 bases between.

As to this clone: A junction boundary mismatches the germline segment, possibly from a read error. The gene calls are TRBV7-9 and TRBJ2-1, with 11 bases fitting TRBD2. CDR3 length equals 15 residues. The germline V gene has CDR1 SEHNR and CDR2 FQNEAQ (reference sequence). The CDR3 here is CASSLAGGRFDEQFF. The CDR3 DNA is TGTGCCAGCAGTTTAGCGGGGGGGCGATTTGATGAGCAGTTCTTC.

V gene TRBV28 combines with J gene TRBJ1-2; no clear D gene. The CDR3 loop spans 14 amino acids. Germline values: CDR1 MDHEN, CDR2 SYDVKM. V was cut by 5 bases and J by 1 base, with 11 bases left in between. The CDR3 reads CASSALTVNYGYTF. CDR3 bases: TGTGCCAGCAGTGCATTGACGGTTAACTATGGCTACACCTTC.

In DNA, the CDR3 is TGTGCCAGCAGGGGTATAAGGAATGAGCAGTTCTTC. This encodes CASRGIRNEQFF. This chain connects TRBV2 to TRBJ2-1, with no clear D. V was cut by 6 bases and J by 7 bases, with 10 bases left in between. This CDR3 is built from 12 residues. Germline values: CDR1 SNHLY, CDR2 FYNNEI.

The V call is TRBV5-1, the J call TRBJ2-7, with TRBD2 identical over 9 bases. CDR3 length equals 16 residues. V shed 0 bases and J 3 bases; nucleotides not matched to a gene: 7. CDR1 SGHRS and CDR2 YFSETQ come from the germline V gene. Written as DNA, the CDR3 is TGCGCCAGCAGCTTGGGGCGGGGGGGCCTTTTCTACGAGCAGTACTTC. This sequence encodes CASSLGRGGLFYEQYF.

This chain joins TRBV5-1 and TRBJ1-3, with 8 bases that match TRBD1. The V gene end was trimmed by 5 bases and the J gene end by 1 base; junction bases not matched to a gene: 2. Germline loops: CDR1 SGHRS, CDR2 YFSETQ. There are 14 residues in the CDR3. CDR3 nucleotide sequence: TGCGCCAGCAGACAGGGGGAGTCTGGAAACACCATATATTTT. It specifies CASRQGESGNTIYF.

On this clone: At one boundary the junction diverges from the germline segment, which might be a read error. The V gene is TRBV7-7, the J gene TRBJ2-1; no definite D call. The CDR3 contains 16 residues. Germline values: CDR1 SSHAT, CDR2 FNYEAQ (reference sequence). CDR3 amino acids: CASSPDTSTSYNEQFF. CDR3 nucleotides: TGTGCTAGCAGCCCCGACACTTCTACCTCCTACAATGAGCAGTTCTTC.

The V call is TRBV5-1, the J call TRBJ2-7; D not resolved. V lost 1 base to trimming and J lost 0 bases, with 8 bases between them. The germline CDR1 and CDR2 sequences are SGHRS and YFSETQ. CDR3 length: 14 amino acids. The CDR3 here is CASSLRVGSYEQYF. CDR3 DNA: TGCGCCAGCAGCTTGAGGGTGGGCTCCTACGAGCAGTACTTC.